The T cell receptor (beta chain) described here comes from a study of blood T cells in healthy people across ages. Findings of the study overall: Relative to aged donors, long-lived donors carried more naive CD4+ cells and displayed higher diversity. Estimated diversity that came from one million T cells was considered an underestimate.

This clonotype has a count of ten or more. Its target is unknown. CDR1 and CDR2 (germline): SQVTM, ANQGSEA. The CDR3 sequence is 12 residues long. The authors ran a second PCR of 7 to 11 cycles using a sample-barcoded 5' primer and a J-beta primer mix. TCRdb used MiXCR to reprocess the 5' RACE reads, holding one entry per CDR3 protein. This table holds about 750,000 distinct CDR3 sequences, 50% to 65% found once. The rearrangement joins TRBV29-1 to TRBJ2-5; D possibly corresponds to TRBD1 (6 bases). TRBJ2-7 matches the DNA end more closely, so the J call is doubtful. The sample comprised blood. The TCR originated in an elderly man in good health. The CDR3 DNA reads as TGCAGCGTCGAACAAGGGGGAAACGAGCAGTACTTC. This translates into CSVEQGGNEQYF.